This TCR beta chain was sequenced for a study of blood T cell repertoires in COVID-19. This CDR3 has 19 residues. In the study's own analysis: Amplifying reference gene primers gave estimates of nucleated cell counts. Sequencing used immunoSEQ multiplex PCR; TCRdb keeps in-frame clones, though not all of them. For V, J and clone size, that table is used; D and trimming come from the DNA. The sample gives roughly 250,000 clones, about 68% of which show up once; 2.5% to 4% is in the top ten. Sequencing was done on a sample of peripheral blood. The TCR sequence derives from a woman older than 75 with acute or convalescent COVID-19. The chain links TRBV21-1 to TRBJ2-3; TRBD2, as called in the table, went unchecked against the DNA. TRBV21-1 is shown as a pseudogene. Written as DNA, the CDR3 is TGTGCCAGCAGCAAAGTCCCTAACCGAGCGGAGACTAGCACAGATACGCAGTATTTT. This translates into CASSKVPNRAETSTDTQYF.